This T cell receptor (beta chain) was observed in a study of blood T cell repertoires in COVID-19. Clones were sequenced by immunoSEQ multiplex PCR, and TCRdb holds only the in-frame ones, with some missing. The table has a few hundred thousand clones, more than 70% seen once; the top ten hold 6.5% to 9%. The CDR3 is 16 amino acids. Trimming took 5 bases from V and 1 from J; bases not matched to a gene: 8. The germline gives CDR1 LNHDA, CDR2 SQIVND (reference sequence). The J gene is TRBJ2-7, the V gene TRBV19; 10 nucleotides agree with TRBD1. Input material: PBMCs or T cells enriched from blood (not recorded which). The sequence came from a woman aged 40 to 50 with acute COVID-19. CDR3: CASSRPGQGGSYEQYF. CDR3 DNA: TGTGCCAGTAGTCGACCAGGACAGGGGGGGTCCTACGAGCAGTACTTC.